This T cell receptor (beta chain) originates from a study of T cells in Graves' hyperthyroidism and ophthalmopathy. Trimming pared 7 bases from V and 0 bases from J, leaving 7 bases between. The germline CDR1 and CDR2 sequences are MNHEY and SVGEGT. The CDR3 spans 13 residues. Amplification of TCR beta CDR3 regions was performed using RNA transcripts as template. Researchers ran a first-round RT-PCR on the TCR CDR3 using the HTBI primer set. One entry per CDR3 protein, called by TCRdb with MiXCR from the multiplex PCR reads. The sample lists 450,000 to 550,000 distinct CDR3 sequences; roughly a quarter were seen once.

This chain links TRBV6-2 or TRBV6-3 with TRBJ1-5; D unresolved. This receptor was taken from a woman aged 25 to 39 with Graves' ophthalmopathy. Sequencing used blood. The CDR3 reads CASKLNSNQPQHF. As DNA, the CDR3 is TGTGCCAGCAAGCTTAATAGCAATCAGCCCCAGCATTTT.